This TCR beta chain is from a study of T cell responses to AZD1222 COVID-19 vaccine. Findings and caveats of the study: There were repertoire samples only from the period after the peak T cell response.

Concerning this clone itself: Its antigen is as yet unknown.

Sequencing was performed with immunoSEQ multiplex PCR; in TCRdb, only in-frame clones are kept and a portion is missing. The sample has 75,000 to 100,000 clones, over 75% seen once. Germline-derived CDR1 and CDR2 are WNHNN and SYGVQD (reference sequence). CDR3 length: 16 residues. With V trimmed by 3 bases and J by 6 bases, 7 bases remained unmatched. This specimen was peripheral blood, taken on day 0 of AZD1222 vaccination. V usage is TRBV10-1 and J usage is TRBJ2-3, with 12 bases that match TRBD2. This TCR derives from an adult in good health. The CDR3 spells CASSDLAGGSFDTQYF. CDR3 DNA: TGCGCCAGCAGTGACCTAGCGGGGGGGTCCTTTGATACGCAGTATTTT.